The 23 T cell receptor beta chains given below trace back to one sample, sequenced in a study of cytomegalovirus exposure and HLA in healthy donors. The primer mix had 60 Vbeta and 13 Jbeta primers. Here immunoSEQ multiplex PCR was the method, and the copy in TCRdb shows in-frame clones only, minus some. The sample holds around 200,000 clones; around 86% are singletons and the top ten take 1.5% to 2%. The sequencing sample was made of PBMCs. The receptors derive from a man aged 45-65 years in good health and CMV-seronegative.

This clone showed up just once. The rearrangement links TRBV4-3 to TRBJ2-2; possible D gene TRBD1, 5 bases. The V gene lost 0 bases and the J gene lost 2 bases, with 7 bases spanning the gap. This CDR3 has 15 residues. The germline CDR1 and CDR2 sequences are LGHNA and YSLEER. In nucleotides, the CDR3 is TGCGCCAGCAGCCAAGACAGGGTTAACACCGGGGAGCTGTTTTTT. Translation gives CASSQDRVNTGELFF.

The J gene is TRBJ2-1, the V gene TRBV4-3; 12 nucleotides align to TRBD2. CDR1 is LGHNA and CDR2 is YSLEER in the germline V gene. J lost 4 bases, V lost 3 bases, and 10 bases had no gene match. The CDR3 is made up of 18 amino acids. CDR3 bases: TGCGCCAGCAGCCATCGGACTAGCGGGGCCGCGGGGTACAATGAGCAGTTCTTC. Translated: CASSHRTSGAAGYNEQFF.

The gene calls are TRBV6-1 and TRBJ2-7; 10 bases are shared with TRBD1. V dropped 4 bases and J dropped 1; count of bases not matched to a gene: 7. Germline V CDR1 and CDR2: MNHNS, SASEGT. The CDR3 consists of 16 residues. The CDR3 DNA follows: TGTGCCAGCAGTGCCCCCCCGGGACAGGGGTCCTACGAGCAGTACTTC. It yields the protein CASSAPPGQGSYEQYF.

V gene TRBV9 combines with J gene TRBJ2-2; the match to TRBD1 covers 8 bases. Germline V gene lookup returns CDR1 SGDLS and CDR2 YYNGEE. This CDR3 is built from 14 residues. J was trimmed by 6 bases and V by 4 bases; bases with no gene match: 5. The CDR3 DNA reads TGTGCCAGCAGCAGACAGGGGTGGTCCGGGGAGCTGTTTTTT. It codes for CASSRQGWSGELFF.

The chain carries TRBV9 and TRBJ2-7, with 10 bases lining up with TRBD2. V lost 3 bases and J lost 6; bases outside the gene matches: 12. The CDR3 loop spans 16 amino acids. Per germline, CDR1 SGDLS and CDR2 YYNGEE. CDR3 bases: TGTGCCAGCAGCGCAAGCGGGGGGGGATCGGTACGCGAGCAGTACTTC. Its translation is CASSASGGGSVREQYF. Variable domain in full (rest from reference TRBV9 and TRBJ2-7): DSGVTQTPKHLITATGQRVTLRCSPRSGDLSVYWYQQSLDQGLQFLIQYYNGEERAKGNILERFSAQQFPDLHSELNLSSLELGDSALYFCASSASGGGSVREQYFGPGTRLTVT.

This chain connects TRBV5-1 to TRBJ2-7; D may match TRBD1 or TRBD2 (5 bases each). The V end was cut by 4 bases, the J end by 5 bases, with 16 bases between. Germline CDR1 and CDR2: SGHRS and YFSETQ. This CDR3 contains 14 residues. CDR3 nucleotide sequence: TGCGCCAGCAGCGTGGGAGCAGGGTGGGACGAGCAGTACTTC. Translating gives CASSVGAGWDEQYF.

This chain's CDR3 is CASSPLGYQETQYF. The CDR3 coding sequence is TGTGCCAGCTCACCACTCGGGTACCAAGAGACCCAGTACTTC. The gene calls are TRBV18 and TRBJ2-5; D gene unclear. The CDR3 length is 14 residues. V gave up 1 base and J gave up 0 bases, with 6 bases separating them. Per the germline V gene, CDR1 is KGHSH and CDR2 is LQKENI. The full variable domain, completed using reference TRBV18 and TRBJ2-5, is NAGVMQNPRHLVRRRGQEARLRCSPMKGHSHVYWYRQLPEEGLKFMVYLQKENIIDESGMPKERFSAEFPKEGPSILRIQQVVRGDSAAYFCASSPLGYQETQYFGPGTRLLVL.

The V call is TRBV7-8, the J call TRBJ1-2; D perhaps matches TRBD1 (6 bases). Trimming removed 0 bases at V and 6 bases at J, with 11 bases between. Germline V gene lookup returns CDR1 SGHVS and CDR2 FQNEAQ. This CDR3 contains 14 residues. CDR3: CASSLAGGSDGYTF. The CDR3 nucleotides are TGTGCCAGCAGCTTAGCTGGGGGCTCGGATGGCTACACCTTC.

This clone was detected a few times. The rearrangement uses TRBV28 and TRBJ2-2, with a possible D match to TRBD2 (6 bases). CDR3 size: 15 residues. V lost 3 bases, J lost 1 base, and 9 bases lay in between. Germline CDR1 is MDHEN and CDR2 is SYDVKM. The DNA for the CDR3 is TGTGCCAGCAGTTTCGGGGGAGGGAACACCGGGGAGCTGTTTTTT. This translates into CASSFGGGNTGELFF.

The chain carries TRBV19 and TRBJ1-2; possibly TRBD1 for D (6 bases). The V gene lost 10 bases and the J gene lost 3 bases, with 15 bases spanning the gap. This CDR3 has 13 residues. Germline loops: CDR1 LNHDA, CDR2 SQIVND (reference sequence). CDR3 sequence reads: CATEGGVHYGYTF. CDR3 bases: TGTGCCACCGAGGGGGGGGTGCACTATGGCTACACCTTC.

V and J are TRBV6-5 and TRBJ1-1, with TRBD1 matching over 11 bases. CDR3 length: 13 amino acids. J gave up 7 bases and V 6 bases, and 4 bases lay outside the gene matches. CDR1 and CDR2 from the germline V gene are MNHEY and SVGAGI. The CDR3 region is CASSLDRGREAFF. The CDR3 DNA reads TGTGCCAGCAGCCTGGACAGGGGGCGTGAAGCTTTCTTT.

With regard to this clone: This sample includes further DNA sequences coding for the same CDR3. This chain links TRBV28 with TRBJ1-1; 8 bases align to TRBD1. The CDR3 contains 15 residues. Germline CDR1 MDHEN, CDR2 SYDVKM. J lost 1 base, V lost 6 bases, and 7 bases had no gene match. The CDR3 nucleotides read TGTGCCAGCAGCCTTGGAGGGACAGGGAACACTGAAGCTTTCTTT. As protein: CASSLGGTGNTEAFF.

The chain recombines TRBV15 with TRBJ2-7; 7 bases align to TRBD2. Germline V gives CDR1 LNHNV, CDR2 YYDKDF (reference sequence). The length of the CDR3 is 16 residues. The J segment lost 5 bases and the V segment lost 1 base, leaving 11 bases of the junction unmatched. The CDR3 nucleotides read TGTGCCACCAGCAGAGTCAGATTGGGAGGGCCTGACGAGCAGTACTTC. This encodes CATSRVRLGGPDEQYF.

J is TRBJ2-3 and V is TRBV4-2; 10 bases fit TRBD2. The CDR3 has 15 amino acids. J lost 2 bases, V lost 2 bases, and 1 base had no gene match. The germline gives CDR1 LGHNA, CDR2 YNFKEQ. CDR3 nucleotides: TGTGCCAGCAGCCAAACTAGCGGGAACACAGATACGCAGTATTTT. As protein: CASSQTSGNTDTQYF.

This chain joins TRBV5-6 and TRBJ2-3; TRBD1 matches 7 bases. The CDR3 loop spans 16 amino acids. From germline, CDR1 is SGHDT and CDR2 YYEEEE. The V gene end was trimmed by 4 bases and the J gene end by 3 bases; junction bases not matched to a gene: 11. The CDR3 bases are TGTGCCAGCAGCGTATCCGGAACAGGGGAGACAGATACGCAGTATTTT. Its translation: CASSVSGTGETDTQYF.

This chain connects TRBV14 to TRBJ2-1; TRBD2 is a possible D gene (5 bases). The V end lost 4 bases, the J end lost 3 bases, and 10 bases lay between the germline ends. The CDR3 is 14 residues long. Germline V CDR1 and CDR2: SGHDN, FVKESK. The CDR3 here is CASSRTAGYNEQFF. The DNA for the CDR3 is TGTGCCAGCAGCCGCACGGCGGGCTACAATGAGCAGTTCTTC.

The CDR3 sequence: CASSGRGGEKLFF. CDR3 DNA: TGTGCCAGCAGTGGTAGGGGTGGCGAAAAACTGTTTTTT. This chain joins TRBV2 and TRBJ1-4; tentatively, D is TRBD1 (5 bases). Trimming took off 4 bases at V and 8 bases at J, with 11 bases between the two ends. Per the germline V gene, CDR1 is SNHLY and CDR2 is FYNNEI. CDR3 size: 13 residues.

A few counts support this clone. The V gene is TRBV9, the J gene TRBJ2-3, with 10 bases matching TRBD2. The V gene end was trimmed by 0 bases and the J gene end by 2 bases; junction bases not matched to a gene: 12. CDR1 is SGDLS, CDR2 YYNGEE, per germline. The CDR3 spans 19 residues. In DNA form, the CDR3 reads TGTGCCAGCAGCGTAGCTACTGGGCTAGCGGGAGTGAACACAGATACGCAGTATTTT. It encodes CASSVATGLAGVNTDTQYF.

The gene calls are TRBV6-1 and TRBJ1-1; D ambiguous. The V end lost 4 bases, the J end lost 5 bases, and 5 bases lay between the germline ends. The CDR3 spans 11 residues. Germline assignment: CDR1 MNHNS and CDR2 SASEGT. This CDR3 reads CASSVLTEAFF. Written as DNA, the CDR3 is TGTGCCAGCAGTGTCTTAACTGAAGCTTTCTTT.

The chain uses TRBV28 and TRBJ2-1; TRBD1 is a possible D gene (5 bases). CDR1 and CDR2 (germline): MDHEN, SYDVKM. Between the trimmed V and J ends, which lost 5 bases and 14 bases, there was a span of 22 bases. The CDR3 is made up of 14 amino acids. The CDR3 is CASSRKGWGLGKFF. The CDR3 region has the DNA TGTGCCAGCAGTCGCAAGGGCTGGGGCTTGGGAAAGTTCTTC.

The rearrangement links TRBV5-1 to TRBJ1-2; 7 bases map to TRBD1. Per the germline V gene, CDR1 is SGHRS and CDR2 is YFSETQ. The CDR3 spans 14 residues. The V segment lost 0 bases and the J segment 4 bases; nucleotides outside the gene matches: 3. CDR3 coding DNA: TGCGCCAGCAGCTTGGGATGGGACAGCTATGGCTACACCTTC. Amino acids: CASSLGWDSYGYTF.

Written as DNA, the CDR3 is TGTGCCTGGTCGTCTAGTGGGGCCGAGACCCAGTACTTC. It is translated as CAWSSSGAETQYF. The chain links TRBV30 to TRBJ2-5; D might be TRBD1 (5 bases). CDR3 length equals 13 residues. Germline CDR1 GTSNPN, CDR2 SVGIG (reference sequence). The V and J ends lost 5 bases and 5 bases respectively, with 15 bases between them.

This clone was recorded only once. V is TRBV5-4 and J is TRBJ1-2, with TRBD1 matching 8 bases. The CDR3 loop spans 16 amino acids. Germline loops: CDR1 SGHNT, CDR2 YYREEE (reference sequence). V was clipped by 1 base and J by 4 bases; unmatched bases: 9. CDR3 amino acids: CASSLFAGQGGYGYTF. DNA for the CDR3: TGTGCCAGCAGCTTGTTTGCTGGACAGGGAGGCTATGGCTACACCTTC.